The entry below describes one T cell receptor (beta chain). Recruitment covered about two dozen US areas and drew participants whose ages spanned about 18 to 95 years. Germline V lookup: CDR1 SGHRS, CDR2 YFSETQ. Trimming removed 4 bases at V and 3 bases at J, with 8 bases between. The CDR3 loop spans 12 amino acids. Produced via immunoSEQ multiplex PCR; TCRdb's table is partial and in-frame only. The sample holds about 300,000 clones, around 86% seen once. The sample comes from a study of blood T cell repertoires in COVID-19. Turning to the study itself: COVID-19 samples collected from the United States, Italy and Spain covered acute and convalescent phases.

This TCR derives from a woman aged 18-29 years who had recovered from COVID-19. The V gene is TRBV5-1, the J gene TRBJ2-7; D possibly corresponds to TRBD1 (6 bases). The sample was PBMCs or T cells enriched from blood (not recorded which). CDR3 loop: CASSKDSYEQYF. The CDR3 DNA is TGCGCCAGCAGCAAGGACAGCTACGAGCAGTACTTC.